One and the same sample provided the 27 T cell receptor beta chains below, sequenced in a study of cytomegalovirus exposure and HLA in healthy donors. Use of 60 Vbeta and 13 Jbeta primers characterized the PCR. Produced via immunoSEQ multiplex PCR; TCRdb's table is partial and in-frame only. Of fewer than 200,000 clones listed, about 81% were seen once; the top ten hold around 3%. The sequenced material came from PBMCs. Receptor source: a woman aged 45-65 years in good health and CMV-seropositive.

V gene TRBV2 combines with J gene TRBJ1-2; D may be TRBD1 (6 bases). Trimming pared 5 bases from V and 4 bases from J, leaving 11 bases between. The CDR3 has 13 residues. CDR1 is SNHLY and CDR2 is FYNNEI in the germline V gene. DNA of the CDR3: TGTGCCAGCAGTCGACAGGAGAGCTATGGCTACACCTTC. Translation gives CASSRQESYGYTF.

This clone was seen only a few times. This chain's CDR3 is CASSVQGGLRGGYTF. As DNA, the CDR3 is TGTGCCAGCAGTGTACAGGGGGGCCTTCGGGGTGGCTACACCTTC. The chain is built from TRBV25-1 and TRBJ1-2, with 8 nucleotides matching TRBD1. V was clipped by 4 bases and J by 7 bases; unmatched bases: 11. The CDR3 totals 15 residues. Germline loops: CDR1 MGHDK, CDR2 SYGVNS.

The chain has TRBV9 and TRBJ2-2, with D tentatively TRBD2 (6 bases). Trimming cost V 1 base and J 8 bases, with 12 bases left between them. Germline CDR1 and CDR2: SGDLS and YYNGEE. There are 14 residues in the CDR3. The DNA for the CDR3 is TGTGCCAGCAGCGTATTCGGGGGTGGTGGGGAGCTGTTTTTT. This sequence encodes CASSVFGGGGELFF.

The chain is built from TRBV6-6 and TRBJ1-1; a weak D match, TRBD1 (6 bases). The V gene's germline CDR1 is MNHNY and CDR2 SVGAGI (reference sequence). Between the trimmed V and J ends, which lost 4 bases and 1 base, there was a span of 16 bases. The CDR3 sequence is 16 residues long. Here the CDR3 reads CASSFNRELGNTEAFF. The CDR3 DNA reads as TGTGCCAGCAGTTTCAACAGGGAGCTCGGGAACACTGAAGCTTTCTTT.

This clone was detected only a few times. The chain recombines TRBV30 with TRBJ2-3; 7 bases fit TRBD2. With V trimmed by 3 bases and J by 1 base, 10 bases remained unmatched. Germline V gives CDR1 GTSNPN, CDR2 SVGIG (reference sequence). The CDR3 sequence is 16 residues long. DNA of the CDR3: TGTGCCTGGAGCAGCGGCGGGGGACTGGGCACAGATACGCAGTATTTT. Encoded protein: CAWSSGGGLGTDTQYF.

This clone showed up just a few times. The chain couples TRBV29-1 to TRBJ2-3, with TRBD1 as a possible D gene (6 bases). Trimming took off 4 bases at V and 3 bases at J, with 11 bases between the two ends. The CDR3 loop spans 13 amino acids. Germline lookup yields CDR1 SQVTM and CDR2 ANQGSEA. CDR3 DNA sequence: TGCAGCGTTGGAAGAGGGGGTACAGATACGCAGTATTTT. Protein sequence: CSVGRGGTDTQYF.

The gene calls are TRBV14 and TRBJ1-1; no clear D gene. This CDR3 comprises 15 residues. CDR1 SGHDN and CDR2 FVKESK come from the germline V gene. The V and J ends lost 0 bases and 4 bases respectively, with 12 bases between them. The CDR3 here is CASSQDVGTVTEAFF. Here the CDR3 DNA reads TGTGCCAGCAGCCAAGATGTCGGAACAGTCACTGAAGCTTTCTTT.

A few counts support this clone. The genes are TRBV6-9 and TRBJ1-3; TRBD1 matches at 7 bases. With V trimmed by 0 bases and J by 3 bases, 5 bases remained unmatched. The CDR3 totals 16 residues. CDR1 is MNHGY and CDR2 is SVAAGI in the germline V gene. For the CDR3, the DNA is TGTGCCAGCAGTTATTCCAGACAGGGCTTTGGAAACACCATATATTTT. It codes for CASSYSRQGFGNTIYF.

This clone was detected only a few times. V usage is TRBV9 and J usage is TRBJ2-5; no clear D gene. Between the trimmed V and J ends, which lost 0 bases and 3 bases, there was a span of 9 bases. Per the germline V gene, CDR1 is SGDLS and CDR2 is YYNGEE. CDR3 length equals 14 residues. CDR3 amino acids: CASSVGGFEETQYF. The DNA for the CDR3 is TGTGCCAGCAGCGTAGGAGGTTTCGAAGAGACCCAGTACTTC.

The chain couples TRBV7-2 to TRBJ1-6, with 8 bases fitting TRBD1. Germline V gene sequence: CDR1 SGHTA, CDR2 FQGNSA. The V segment lost 6 bases and the J segment 6 bases; nucleotides outside the gene matches: 7. The CDR3 has 15 amino acids. The CDR3 nucleotides read TGTGCCAGCAGTCGAGACAGGGGCCTTAATTCACCCCTCCACTTT. This codes for CASSRDRGLNSPLHF.

This clone was seen a handful of times. The gene calls are TRBV5-1 and TRBJ1-1; TRBD1 might be the D (6 bases). CDR3 length: 14 residues. The germline CDR1 and CDR2 sequences are SGHRS and YFSETQ. Trimming took off 2 bases at V and 2 bases at J, with 10 bases between the two ends. CDR3: CASSFWTANTEAFF. CDR3 DNA sequence: TGCGCCAGCAGCTTCTGGACAGCTAACACTGAAGCTTTCTTT.

The chain carries TRBV5-8 and TRBJ2-7; D is uncertain. The CDR3 length is 14 residues. The germline gives CDR1 SGHTS, CDR2 YDEGEE. Trimming left V 3 bases short and J 3 bases short, with 13 bases between. CDR3 protein: CASSSHPRGYEQYF. The CDR3 nucleotides are TGTGCCAGCAGCTCACACCCTAGAGGCTACGAGCAGTACTTC. Together with reference TRBV5-8 and TRBJ2-7, the CDR3 gives the full variable domain: EAGVTQSPTHLIKTRGQQATLRCSPISGHTSVYWYQQALGLGLQFLLWYDEGEERNRGNFPPRFSGRQFPNYSSELNVNALELEDSALYLCASSSHPRGYEQYFGPGTRLTVT.

The V call is TRBV21-1, the J call TRBJ1-4. TRBV21-1 is labeled a pseudogene. The CDR3 runs to 14 residues. CDR3 DNA: TGTGCCAGCAGCAAATCGGGGACTAATGAAAAACTGTTTTTT. Translated: CASSKSGTNEKLFF.

The chain couples TRBV7-9 to TRBJ1-2; 12 nucleotides align to TRBD1. The V gene end was trimmed by 0 bases and the J gene end by 6 bases; junction bases not matched to a gene: 8. Germline V gene data show CDR1 as SEHNR and CDR2 as FQNEAQ (reference sequence). CDR3 length: 17 amino acids. CDR3 nucleotide sequence: TGTGCCAGCAGCTTAGCGGGTGGGGACAGGGGGCGTAATGGCTACACCTTC. Amino acid sequence: CASSLAGGDRGRNGYTF.

The chain links TRBV7-8 to TRBJ2-1; 16 nucleotides agree with TRBD2. The CDR3 consists of 19 residues. CDR1 SGHVS and CDR2 FQNEAQ come from the germline V gene. Unmatched junction bases numbered 11, after V lost 5 bases and J lost 4 bases. The CDR3 region has the DNA TGTGCCAGCAGCCCAGGGACTAGCGGGGGGGCGATTCCGTACAATGAGCAGTTCTTC. Residues: CASSPGTSGGAIPYNEQFF. Using reference TRBV7-8 and TRBJ2-1 for the parts outside the CDR3, the full variable domain is GAGVSQSPRYKVAKRGQDVALRCDPISGHVSLFWYQQALGQGPEFLTYFQNEAQLDKSGLPSDRFFAERPEGSVSTLKIQRTQQEDSAVYLCASSPGTSGGAIPYNEQFFGPGTRLTVL.

This chain links TRBV6-5 with TRBJ2-7; the match to TRBD1 covers 7 bases. Losses at the gene ends were 5 bases for V and 9 bases for J; bases not matched to a gene: 7. The length of the CDR3 is 12 residues. The germline gives CDR1 MNHEY, CDR2 SVGAGI. The DNA for the CDR3 is TGTGCCAGCAGTCAGACAGGGTTGGGGCAGTACTTC. Its protein is CASSQTGLGQYF.

This clone came up once. The J gene is TRBJ2-7, the V gene TRBV28; D might be TRBD1 (6 bases). Per the germline V gene, CDR1 is MDHEN and CDR2 is SYDVKM. With 4 bases removed from V and 7 bases from J, the gap between germline ends came to 11 bases. The CDR3 has 12 amino acids. The CDR3 nucleotides are TGTGCCAGCAGTTCAGGGGCAGGGGAGCAGTACTTC. The encoded protein is CASSSGAGEQYF.

This clone has a single count. This chain joins TRBV19 and TRBJ2-2; 8 bases are a match to TRBD1. Trimming took 0 bases from V and 4 from J; bases not matched to a gene: 4. There are 16 residues in the CDR3. In germline, CDR1 is LNHDA, CDR2 SQIVND (reference sequence). CDR3 nucleotides: TGTGCCAGTAGTATAGATGCCAGGGGGCGCACCGGGGAGCTGTTTTTT. As protein: CASSIDARGRTGELFF.

J is TRBJ1-1 and V is TRBV18; D possibly corresponds to TRBD1 (6 bases). The CDR3 is 14 residues long. V lost 5 bases and J lost 5, with 15 bases in between. Germline lookup yields CDR1 KGHSH and CDR2 LQKENI. The CDR3 DNA sequence: TGTGCCAGCTCATCCTCAGGGGTTGGGACTGAAGCTTTCTTT. Its protein is CASSSSGVGTEAFF.

The chain couples TRBV25-1 to TRBJ1-3; 11 bases are shared with TRBD1. Germline lookup yields CDR1 MGHDK and CDR2 SYGVNS. This CDR3 contains 15 residues. Trimming at V came to 4 bases and at J to 2 bases, leaving 1 base not matched to a gene. Here the CDR3 reads CASSVGQGAGNTIYF. The CDR3 DNA reads as TGTGCCAGCAGTGTGGGACAGGGGGCTGGAAACACCATATATTTT.

J is TRBJ2-5 and V is TRBV29-1; 9 bases match TRBD1. V lost 4 bases and J lost 7; bases outside the gene matches: 10. This CDR3 region has 14 residues. From germline, CDR1 is SQVTM and CDR2 ANQGSEA. The CDR3 protein is CSVGAGTGLGTQYF. Written as DNA, the CDR3 is TGCAGCGTTGGGGCTGGGACAGGGCTGGGGACCCAGTACTTC.

V gene TRBV19 combines with J gene TRBJ2-3; possible D gene TRBD2, 6 bases. V dropped 3 bases and J dropped 6 bases, with 13 bases sitting between them. This CDR3 region has 14 residues. Germline CDR1 LNHDA, CDR2 SQIVND (reference sequence). The CDR3 region is CASSMRGNGDTQYF. The CDR3 nucleotides read TGTGCCAGTAGTATGCGGGGTAATGGGGATACGCAGTATTTT. The full variable domain, in which reference TRBV19 and TRBJ2-3 provide the parts outside the CDR3, is DGGITQSPKYLFRKEGQNVTLSCEQNLNHDAMYWYRQDPGQGLRLIYYSQIVNDFQKGDIAEGYSVSREKKESFPLTVTSAQKNPTAFYLCASSMRGNGDTQYFGPGTRLTVL.

V gene TRBV29-1 combines with J gene TRBJ1-1, with 9 bases aligning to TRBD1. The CDR3 sequence is 17 residues long. Germline V CDR1 and CDR2: SQVTM, ANQGSEA. J lost 1 base, V lost 5 bases, and 14 bases had no gene match. The CDR3 region is CSVISGTGMTKNTEAFF. The CDR3 region has the DNA TGCAGCGTTATCTCCGGGACAGGGATGACTAAGAACACTGAAGCTTTCTTT.

The rearrangement joins TRBV7-9 to TRBJ1-5, with D maybe TRBD1 (5 bases). This CDR3 has 14 amino acids. Germline V CDR1 and CDR2: SEHNR, FQNEAQ (reference sequence). V was shortened by 2 bases and J by 4 bases, with 9 bases between the two germline ends. The DNA for the CDR3 is TGTGCCAGCAGCTTATCAGGGTTAAATCAGCCCCAGCATTTT. This gives the protein CASSLSGLNQPQHF. The complete variable domain, with remaining parts taken from reference TRBV7-9 and TRBJ1-5, reads DTGVSQNPRHKITKRGQNVTFRCDPISEHNRLYWYRQTLGQGPEFLTYFQNEAQLEKSRLLSDRFSAERPKGSFSTLEIQRTEQGDSAMYLCASSLSGLNQPQHFGDGTRLSIL.

The V gene is TRBV29-1, the J gene TRBJ1-1; D gene ambiguous. CDR3 length: 12 amino acids. The germline CDR1 and CDR2 sequences are SQVTM and ANQGSEA. The V end lost 4 bases, the J end lost 1 base, and 7 bases lay between the germline ends. CDR3: CSVVVQNTEAFF. The CDR3 coding sequence is TGCAGCGTTGTAGTCCAGAACACTGAAGCTTTCTTT.

The V and J genes are TRBV11-2 and TRBJ1-2; 7 bases line up with TRBD1. V trimming: 4 bases; J trimming: 2 bases; junction bases outside the gene matches: 4. The CDR3 contains 14 residues. Germline V CDR1 and CDR2: SGHAT, FQNNGV. The CDR3: CASSSGQRNYGYTF. The DNA of the CDR3 is TGTGCCAGCAGCTCGGGACAGAGAAACTATGGCTACACCTTC.

The chain combines TRBV23-1 with TRBJ1-2; D may be TRBD1 (6 bases). TRBV23-1 is labeled an ORF, and its function is uncertain. Trimming removed 0 bases from V and 8 bases from J, with 13 bases in between. CDR3 size: 14 residues. The CDR3 region is CASSQSRGFLGYTF. The DNA of the CDR3 is TGCGCCAGCAGTCAATCCAGGGGCTTTCTGGGCTACACCTTC.